Below are 2 T cell receptor beta chains sequenced from a single sample in a study of blood T cell repertoires in COVID-19. Clones were read by immunoSEQ multiplex PCR, and TCRdb kept only the in-frame ones, dropping some. The sample has roughly 72,000 clones, 80% seen once. The sequenced sample was peripheral blood. The receptors shown here come from a man between 70 and 80 years old who had recovered from COVID-19.

This rearrangement joins TRBV10-3 to TRBJ2-2; 7 bases agree with TRBD1. CDR3 length: 15 residues. Germline CDR1 and CDR2: ENHRY and SYGVKD. With V trimmed by 3 bases and J by 2 bases, 3 bases remained unmatched. The CDR3 nucleotides are TGTGCCATCAGTGACGGGACAGAAAACACCGGGGAGCTGTTTTTT. It encodes CAISDGTENTGELFF.

The CDR3 loop reads CASSLTSGGVLGEQYF. The CDR3 coding sequence is TGCGCCAGCAGCCTGACTAGCGGGGGGGTGCTGGGGGAGCAGTACTTC. This sequence joins TRBV5-1 and TRBJ2-7, with 14 positions matching TRBD2. From germline, CDR1 is SGHRS and CDR2 YFSETQ. The CDR3 runs 16 residues. Trimming took 4 bases from V and 7 from J; bases not matched to a gene: 10.